These 31 T cell receptor beta chains originate from one sample sequenced in a study of T cell repertoires in cytomegalovirus infection. TCRdb recomputed calls from the reads with MiXCR, one row per CDR3 protein. There are hundreds of thousands of distinct CDR3 sequences in the sample; 15% to 20% occur only once, and about 11% lies in the top ten. The sample taken for sequencing was PBMCs. The receptors here all came from a human donor in good health (CMV status not recorded). Some clones in this sample may be carry-over from other donors' samples.

This clonotype has ten or more counts. The rearrangement joins TRBV12-3 or TRBV12-4 to TRBJ1-1; tentative D call: TRBD1 (5 bases). Trimming removed 3 bases from V and 5 bases from J, with 13 bases in between. This CDR3 contains 14 residues. CDR3 amino acids: CASSFGGGGTEAFF. The CDR3 DNA is TGTGCCAGCAGTTTCGGGGGGGGGGGAACTGAAGCTTTCTTT.

This clonotype came up many times. The V and J genes are TRBV7-2 and TRBJ2-5; tentatively, D is TRBD1 (7 bases). The CDR3 spans 14 residues. Germline loops: CDR1 SGHTA, CDR2 FQGNSA. The germline V and J ends were trimmed by 5 bases and 5 bases, with 15 bases remaining between them. The CDR3 loop is CASSQTRGRETQYF. CDR3 nucleotide sequence: TGTGCCAGCAGCCAAACCAGGGGGAGGGAGACCCAGTACTTC.

The gene calls are TRBV3-1 and TRBJ2-3; the D call may be TRBD1 or TRBD2 (7 bases each). The germline CDR1 and CDR2 sequences are LGHDT and YNNKEL (reference sequence). Deletions cut 5 bases from V and 5 bases from J, with 20 bases between. This CDR3 has 16 amino acids. CDR3 in amino acids: CASSSHGRGQEDTQYF. The CDR3 DNA follows: TGTGCCAGCAGCTCGCATGGGAGGGGGCAGGAAGATACGCAGTATTTT.

This clonotype has ten or more counts. The CDR3 sequence: CASYSGGRAYNEQFF. The CDR3 DNA follows: TGTGCCAGCTATAGCGGGGGGCGGGCCTACAATGAGCAGTTCTTC. V usage is TRBV12-3 or TRBV12-4 and J usage is TRBJ2-1; 10 bases line up with TRBD2. CDR3 length: 15 residues. With 8 bases clipped from V and 2 bases from J, the junction kept 6 bases outside the gene matches.

This clonotype showed up just a few times. J is TRBJ2-3 and V is TRBV4-1; TRBD1 agrees at 7 bases. This CDR3 region has 13 residues. V shed 4 bases and J 3 bases; nucleotides not matched to a gene: 1. Germline lookup yields CDR1 MGHRA and CDR2 YSYEKL. The CDR3 spells CASSLGQTDTQYF. DNA of the CDR3: TGCGCCAGCAGCCTGGGACAGACAGATACGCAGTATTTT.

In this sample, this clonotype turned up a few times. This chain links TRBV7-2 with TRBJ1-3; D gene unclear. Germline CDR1 SGHTA, CDR2 FQGNSA. The CDR3 is 15 residues long. The V and J ends lost 1 base and 4 bases respectively, with 11 bases between them. The CDR3 nucleotides are TGTGCCAGCAGCTTAGGGGGATCCGGAGGAAACACCATATATTTT. This encodes CASSLGGSGGNTIYF.

The gene calls are TRBV24-1 and TRBJ2-2; 10 bases line up with TRBD1. V lost 4 bases to trimming and J lost 5 bases; unmatched junction nucleotides: 6. The CDR3 totals 16 residues. Per germline, CDR1 KGHDR and CDR2 SFDVKD. CDR3 DNA: TGTGCCACCAGTGAGGCCGGGACAGGGGATACCGGGGAGCTGTTTTTT. Its protein is CATSEAGTGDTGELFF.

This clonotype was seen a handful of times. The J gene is TRBJ2-5, the V gene TRBV2; tentatively, D is TRBD1 (5 bases). CDR1 is SNHLY, CDR2 FYNNEI, per germline. Trimming removed 8 bases at V and 1 base at J, with 8 bases between. This CDR3 has 12 amino acids. The CDR3, as DNA: TGTGCCAGCGACAGACGCCAAGAGACCCAGTACTTC. Translation gives CASDRRQETQYF.

This clonotype was detected many times. This chain joins TRBV7-2 and TRBJ2-5; TRBD2 aligns across 15 bases. J was trimmed by 2 bases and V by 6 bases; bases with no gene match: 7. The CDR3 contains 17 residues. Germline V CDR1 and CDR2: SGHTA, FQGNSA. The CDR3: CASSWTSGGAGQETQYF. The CDR3 coding sequence is TGTGCCAGCAGTTGGACTAGCGGGGGGGCGGGGCAAGAGACCCAGTACTTC.

This clonotype was observed at least ten times. The chain combines TRBV7-2 with TRBJ2-1; no reliable D call. The germline V and J ends were trimmed by 2 bases and 3 bases, with 5 bases remaining between them. CDR1 is SGHTA, CDR2 FQGNSA, per germline. The CDR3 is 13 amino acids. This CDR3 is CASSLSGYNEQFF. As DNA, the CDR3 is TGTGCCAGCAGCTTATCCGGCTACAATGAGCAGTTCTTC.

The chain combines TRBV20-1 with TRBJ2-7; the match to TRBD2 covers 8 bases. Losses at the gene ends were 0 bases for V and 3 bases for J; bases not matched to a gene: 10. Germline V gives CDR1 DFQATT, CDR2 SNEGSKA (reference sequence). The CDR3 sequence is 16 residues long. The CDR3 is CSARDRGGLFDYEQYF. The CDR3, as DNA: TGCAGTGCTAGAGATCGCGGGGGGCTTTTCGACTACGAGCAGTACTTC.

This clonotype showed up many times. V and J are TRBV6-5 and TRBJ1-3, with D possibly TRBD1 on 5 matching bases. Germline V gene lookup returns CDR1 MNHEY and CDR2 SVGAGI. This CDR3 has 16 residues. Trimming shortened V by 2 bases and J by 0 bases, and 11 bases separated the two germline ends. As DNA, the CDR3 is TGTGCCAGCAGTTACGCTAGGGGCCTCTCTGGAAACACCATATATTTT. Translating gives CASSYARGLSGNTIYF.

This clonotype was recorded once. The chain is built from TRBV5-4 and TRBJ2-1; 13 nucleotides align to TRBD2. V was pared by 0 bases and J by 6 bases, with 6 bases of the junction left unmatched. Germline-derived CDR1 and CDR2 are SGHNT and YYREEE (reference sequence). The CDR3 has 17 amino acids. The CDR3: CASSLDPLAGGLNEQFF. In DNA form, the CDR3 reads TGTGCCAGCAGCTTGGACCCACTAGCGGGGGGGCTCAATGAGCAGTTCTTC.

The CDR3 bases are TGTGCCAGCAGCTTAACAGGGTGGGATTATGGCTACACCTTC. Protein product: CASSLTGWDYGYTF. V usage is TRBV7-9 and J usage is TRBJ1-2, with TRBD1 as a possible D gene (6 bases). The germline V and J ends were trimmed by 2 bases and 5 bases, with 12 bases remaining between them. The CDR3 is 14 amino acids. Germline loops: CDR1 SEHNR, CDR2 FQNEAQ (reference sequence).

This clonotype was counted a few times. The V gene is TRBV20-1, the J gene TRBJ1-1, with D tentatively TRBD1 (6 bases). The V end lost 3 bases, the J end lost 1 base, and 12 bases lay between the germline ends. Germline V gives CDR1 DFQATT, CDR2 SNEGSKA (reference sequence). The CDR3 has 14 residues. The CDR3 loop reads CSAREGHPNTEAFF. For the CDR3, the DNA is TGCAGTGCTAGGGAGGGACACCCGAACACTGAAGCTTTCTTT.

This clonotype came up many times. The chain joins TRBV7-2 to TRBJ2-7; TRBD1 matches 12 bases. V trimming: 4 bases; J trimming: 4 bases; junction bases outside the gene matches: 5. The length of the CDR3 is 15 residues. Germline CDR1 reads SGHTA; CDR2 reads FQGNSA. Here the CDR3 DNA reads TGTGCCAGCAGCTCTCAGGGACAGGGGGCTTACGAGCAGTACTTC. Protein: CASSSQGQGAYEQYF.

This clonotype was detected only a few times. V gene TRBV12-3 or TRBV12-4 combines with J gene TRBJ2-2; a possible D gene is TRBD2 (5 bases). The CDR3 has 14 residues. V lost 5 bases, J lost 5 bases, and 12 bases lay in between. CDR3 amino acids: CASSLRRGTGELFF. The CDR3 DNA reads TGTGCCAGCAGTCTCAGGAGAGGGACCGGGGAGCTGTTTTTT.

V and J are TRBV2 and TRBJ1-1; the D is unclear. From germline, CDR1 is SNHLY and CDR2 FYNNEI. The V end was cut by 8 bases, the J end by 4 bases, with 17 bases between. There are 14 residues in the CDR3. The CDR3 DNA follows: TGTGCCAGCGGGAGGGAGATGGTAGCCACTGAAGCTTTCTTT. Encoded protein: CASGREMVATEAFF. Based on the CDR3 plus reference TRBV2 and TRBJ1-1, the full variable domain is EPEVTQTPSHQVTQMGQEVILRCVPISNHLYFYWYRQILGQKVEFLVSFYNNEISEKSEIFDDQFSVERPDGSNFTLKIRSTKLEDSAMYFCASGREMVATEAFFGQGTRLTVV.

This clonotype occurred a few times. The rearrangement links TRBV6-5 to TRBJ2-3, with 7 bases fitting TRBD1. Per the germline V gene, CDR1 is MNHEY and CDR2 is SVGAGI. V lost 2 bases and J lost 2; bases outside the gene matches: 10. This CDR3 contains 17 residues. The CDR3 DNA sequence: TGTGCCAGCAGTTACGGGGCCCGGACAGGACACACAGATACGCAGTATTTT. The encoded protein is CASSYGARTGHTDTQYF.

This clonotype was recorded at least ten times. The CDR3 region has the DNA TGTGCCAGTAGGCAATCTAGCGGAACCCGAACAGATACGCAGTATTTT. Its translation: CASRQSSGTRTDTQYF. The chain employs TRBV19 and TRBJ2-3; 7 bases fit TRBD2. This CDR3 comprises 16 residues. Per the germline V gene, CDR1 is LNHDA and CDR2 is SQIVND (reference sequence). The V segment lost 6 bases and the J segment 3 bases; nucleotides outside the gene matches: 12.

The table lists this clonotype with a few counts. The chain uses TRBV10-3 and TRBJ2-1; D might be TRBD2 (6 bases). Germline CDR1 is ENHRY and CDR2 is SYGVKD. Trimming removed 0 bases from V and 7 bases from J, with 7 bases in between. This CDR3 spans 13 amino acids. The CDR3 sequence: CAISESAGNEQFF. The CDR3 coding sequence is TGTGCCATCAGTGAGTCGGCGGGGAATGAGCAGTTCTTC.

In its sample, this clonotype ranks as medium-sized. The chain carries TRBV7-2 and TRBJ1-5, with a weak D call TRBD1 (5 bases). The germline V gene has CDR1 SGHTA and CDR2 FQGNSA. The CDR3 totals 13 residues. V lost 5 bases and J lost 4, with 9 bases in between. The CDR3: CASSQQGNQPQHF. The CDR3 DNA sequence: TGTGCCAGCAGCCAGCAGGGAAATCAGCCCCAGCATTTT.

The rearrangement uses TRBV4-1 and TRBJ1-4, with D possibly matching TRBD1 (6 bases). Trimming cost V 4 bases and J 8 bases, with 14 bases left between them. Germline assignment: CDR1 MGHRA and CDR2 YSYEKL. The length of the CDR3 is 14 residues. CDR3 in DNA: TGCGCCAGCAGCCCACAGGGAGGGGGAGAAAAACTGTTTTTT. Its translation: CASSPQGGGEKLFF.

The table lists this clonotype with a few counts. This sequence joins TRBV29-1 and TRBJ1-2; TRBD1 aligns across 7 bases. The CDR3 contains 13 residues. V was pared by 3 bases and J by 3 bases, with 4 bases of the junction left unmatched. Looked up from germline, CDR1 is SQVTM and CDR2 is ANQGSEA. Here the CDR3 reads CSVDDRVDYGYTF. In DNA, the CDR3 is TGCAGCGTTGACGACAGGGTGGACTATGGCTACACCTTC.

The CDR3 coding sequence is TGTGCCAGCAGCTTGATAGCGGGGGCCTACGAGCAGTACTTC. Amino acid sequence: CASSLIAGAYEQYF. The chain uses TRBV7-8 and TRBJ2-7; 9 nucleotides line up with TRBD2. Trimming removed 3 bases from V and 2 bases from J; junction bases left unmatched: 2. This CDR3 has 14 amino acids. Germline CDR1 is SGHVS and CDR2 is FQNEAQ.

This clonotype was counted ten times or more. The chain joins TRBV7-2 to TRBJ1-1, with 8 bases lining up with TRBD1. CDR1 is SGHTA and CDR2 is FQGNSA in the germline V gene. This CDR3 has 15 amino acids. V shed 5 bases, J shed 0 bases, and the junction held 5 bases outside the gene matches. As DNA, the CDR3 is TGTGCCAGCAGCATCCGACAGGGGCTGAACACTGAAGCTTTCTTT. Translation gives CASSIRQGLNTEAFF.

Ten or more counts support this clonotype. The genes are TRBV4-3 and TRBJ1-5; no reliable D call. The V gene's germline CDR1 is LGHNA and CDR2 YSLEER. Trimming removed 0 bases from V and 0 bases from J, with 12 bases in between. This CDR3 spans 17 amino acids. The CDR3, as DNA: TGCGCCAGCAGCCAAGATCGAATGGGTTCTAGCAATCAGCCCCAGCATTTT. It codes for CASSQDRMGSSNQPQHF.

This clonotype has at least ten counts. The gene calls are TRBV5-1 and TRBJ1-1; TRBD1 matches at 7 bases. V lost 5 bases to trimming and J lost 6 bases; unmatched junction nucleotides: 4. This CDR3 comprises 12 residues. Germline assignment: CDR1 SGHRS and CDR2 YFSETQ. CDR3: CASSRGLAEAFF. The CDR3 DNA is TGCGCCAGCAGTAGGGGGCTAGCTGAAGCTTTCTTT. Based on the CDR3 plus reference TRBV5-1 and TRBJ1-1, the full variable domain is KAGVTQTPRYLIKTRGQQVTLSCSPISGHRSVSWYQQTPGQGLQFLFEYFSETQRNKGNFPGRFSGRQFSNSRSEMNVSTLELGDSALYLCASSRGLAEAFFGQGTRLTVV.

The chain joins TRBV2 to TRBJ1-1; D not resolved. Trimming removed 2 bases at V and 4 bases at J, with 14 bases between. The CDR3 has 15 residues. Germline loops: CDR1 SNHLY, CDR2 FYNNEI. CDR3: CASSEFGAPSTEAFF. CDR3 in DNA: TGTGCCAGCAGTGAATTCGGAGCCCCGAGCACTGAAGCTTTCTTT.

The V and J genes are TRBV29-1 and TRBJ2-6; D remains unclear. Germline CDR1 reads SQVTM; CDR2 reads ANQGSEA. Trimming removed 5 bases at V and 2 bases at J, with 13 bases between. The CDR3 is 15 amino acids. In DNA, the CDR3 is TGCAGCGTTAGTGCAGGCGTAACTGGGGCCAACGTCCTGACTTTC. It translates to CSVSAGVTGANVLTF.

There are a few counts of this clonotype. The chain uses TRBV28 and TRBJ2-7, with 7 bases that match TRBD1. Germline assignment: CDR1 MDHEN and CDR2 SYDVKM. This CDR3 has 17 residues. J gave up 7 bases and V 4 bases, and 19 bases lay outside the gene matches. The CDR3 spells CASSSPIPGQWPREQYF. For the CDR3, the DNA is TGTGCCAGCAGTTCTCCAATCCCGGGACAGTGGCCAAGGGAGCAGTACTTC.